This TCR beta chain comes out of a study of cytomegalovirus exposure and HLA in healthy donors. Notes on this clone: Its antigen is not known.

CDR3 size: 14 residues. J was trimmed by 5 bases and V by 6 bases; bases with no gene match: 5. Germline V gives CDR1 MNHEY, CDR2 SVGAGI. The study ran its PCR with 60 Vbeta and 13 Jbeta primers. Using immunoSEQ multiplex PCR, the repertoire was profiled, and TCRdb retains in-frame clones only, with some absent. The profile shows some 130,000 clones, roughly four fifths of them singletons. Broader study findings: Productive status was seen about 87% or about 30% of the time for most TCR beta V segments in an earlier analysis. Among TCR beta chains, those listed as cytomegalovirus-associated numbered more than 150.

Sequenced sample: PBMCs. The sequence was collected from a woman aged 45-65 years in good health and CMV-seronegative. This sequence joins TRBV6-5 and TRBJ2-7, with 12 bases identical to TRBD2. CDR3 sequence: CASSRLAGVNEQYF. DNA for the CDR3: TGTGCCAGCAGCAGACTAGCGGGAGTTAACGAGCAGTACTTC.